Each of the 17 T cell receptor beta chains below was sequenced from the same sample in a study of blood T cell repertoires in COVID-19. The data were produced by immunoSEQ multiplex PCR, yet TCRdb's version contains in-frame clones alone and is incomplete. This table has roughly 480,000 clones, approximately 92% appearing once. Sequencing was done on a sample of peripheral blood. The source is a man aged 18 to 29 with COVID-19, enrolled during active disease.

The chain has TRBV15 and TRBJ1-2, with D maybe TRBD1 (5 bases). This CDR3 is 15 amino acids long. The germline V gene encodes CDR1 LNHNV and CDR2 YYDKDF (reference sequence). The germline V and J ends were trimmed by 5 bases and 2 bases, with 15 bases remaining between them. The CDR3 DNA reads TGTGCCACCAGCTCCCTCCAGACAGCCAACTATGGCTACACCTTC. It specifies CATSSLQTANYGYTF.

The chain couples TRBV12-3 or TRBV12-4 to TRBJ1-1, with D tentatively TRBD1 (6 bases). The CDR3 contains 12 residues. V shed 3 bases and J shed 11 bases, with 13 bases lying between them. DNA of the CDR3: TGTGCCAGCAGTTTTTACAGGGAGAATGCTTTCTTT. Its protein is CASSFYRENAFF.

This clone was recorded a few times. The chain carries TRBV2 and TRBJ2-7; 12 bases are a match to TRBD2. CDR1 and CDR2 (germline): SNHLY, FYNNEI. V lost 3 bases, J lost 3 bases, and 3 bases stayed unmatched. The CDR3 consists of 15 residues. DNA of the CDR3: TGTGCCAGCAGTGAGGGACTAGCGGGCCACTACGAGCAGTACTTC. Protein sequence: CASSEGLAGHYEQYF.

The CDR3 is CASSYRGRNTGELFF. The CDR3 DNA sequence: TGTGCCAGCAGTTATAGGGGAAGGAACACCGGGGAGCTGTTTTTT. The rearrangement links TRBV6-6 to TRBJ2-2; D possibly corresponds to TRBD1 (5 bases). V was shortened by 3 bases and J by 1 base, with 9 bases between the two germline ends. The length of the CDR3 is 15 residues. Germline V lookup: CDR1 MNHNY, CDR2 SVGAGI (reference sequence).

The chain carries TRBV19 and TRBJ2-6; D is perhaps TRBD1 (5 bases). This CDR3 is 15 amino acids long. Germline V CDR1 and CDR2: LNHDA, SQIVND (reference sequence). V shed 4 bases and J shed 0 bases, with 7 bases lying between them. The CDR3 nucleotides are TGTGCCAGTAGTACGGACACCTCTGGGGCCAACGTCCTGACTTTC. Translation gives CASSTDTSGANVLTF.

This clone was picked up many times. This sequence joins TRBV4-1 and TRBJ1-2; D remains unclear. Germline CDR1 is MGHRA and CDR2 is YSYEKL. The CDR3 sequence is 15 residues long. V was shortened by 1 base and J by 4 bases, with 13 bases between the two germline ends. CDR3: CASSQVTEAFYGYTF. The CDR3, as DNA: TGCGCCAGCAGCCAAGTTACTGAGGCCTTCTATGGCTACACCTTC.

The CDR3: CASSLVPSGGVAYNEQFF. The CDR3 nucleotides read TGCGCCAGCAGCTTGGTACCCAGCGGGGGGGTCGCCTACAATGAGCAGTTCTTC. This chain joins TRBV5-1 and TRBJ2-1; TRBD2 matches at 10 bases. J lost 2 bases, V lost 0 bases, and 8 bases had no gene match. Germline V gene lookup returns CDR1 SGHRS and CDR2 YFSETQ. The CDR3 covers 18 residues.

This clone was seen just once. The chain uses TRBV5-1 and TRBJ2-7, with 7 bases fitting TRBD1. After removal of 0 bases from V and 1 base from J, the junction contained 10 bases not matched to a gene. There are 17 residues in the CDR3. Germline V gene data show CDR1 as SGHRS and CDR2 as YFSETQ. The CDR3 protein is CASSLVAWDSSSYEQYF. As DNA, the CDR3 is TGCGCCAGCAGCTTGGTTGCCTGGGACAGTAGTTCCTACGAGCAGTACTTC.

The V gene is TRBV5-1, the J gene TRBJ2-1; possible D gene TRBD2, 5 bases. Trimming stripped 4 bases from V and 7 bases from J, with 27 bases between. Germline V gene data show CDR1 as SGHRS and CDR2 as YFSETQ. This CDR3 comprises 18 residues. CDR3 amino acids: CASSARGLETSRKNEQFF. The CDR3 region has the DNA TGCGCCAGCAGCGCTCGCGGGCTTGAGACCAGCCGAAAAAATGAGCAGTTCTTC.

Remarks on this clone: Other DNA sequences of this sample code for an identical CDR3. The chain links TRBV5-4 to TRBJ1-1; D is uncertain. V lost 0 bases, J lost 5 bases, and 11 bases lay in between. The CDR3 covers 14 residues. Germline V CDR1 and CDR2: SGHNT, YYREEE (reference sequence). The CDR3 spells CASSLVGEGTEAFF. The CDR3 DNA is TGTGCCAGCAGCTTGGTGGGAGAAGGGACTGAAGCTTTCTTT.

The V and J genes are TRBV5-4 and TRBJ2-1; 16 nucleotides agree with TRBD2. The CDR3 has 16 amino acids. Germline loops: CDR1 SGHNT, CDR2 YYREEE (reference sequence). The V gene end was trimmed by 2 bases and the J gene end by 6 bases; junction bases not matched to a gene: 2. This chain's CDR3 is CASSLGTSGRANEQFF. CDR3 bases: TGTGCCAGCAGCTTAGGGACTAGCGGGAGGGCCAATGAGCAGTTCTTC.

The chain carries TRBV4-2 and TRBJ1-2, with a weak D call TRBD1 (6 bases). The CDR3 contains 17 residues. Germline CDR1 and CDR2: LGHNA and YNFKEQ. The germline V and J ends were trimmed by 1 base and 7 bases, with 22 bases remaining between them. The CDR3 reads CASSQVSAGGAEGGYTF. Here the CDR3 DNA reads TGTGCCAGCAGCCAAGTATCTGCTGGGGGGGCGGAAGGTGGCTACACCTTC.

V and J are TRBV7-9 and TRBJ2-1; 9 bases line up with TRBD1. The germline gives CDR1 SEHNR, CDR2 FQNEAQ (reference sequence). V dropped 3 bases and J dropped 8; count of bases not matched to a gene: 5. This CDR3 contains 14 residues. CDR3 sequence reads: CASSFWDRADEQFF. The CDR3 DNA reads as TGTGCCAGCAGCTTTTGGGACAGGGCCGATGAGCAGTTCTTC.

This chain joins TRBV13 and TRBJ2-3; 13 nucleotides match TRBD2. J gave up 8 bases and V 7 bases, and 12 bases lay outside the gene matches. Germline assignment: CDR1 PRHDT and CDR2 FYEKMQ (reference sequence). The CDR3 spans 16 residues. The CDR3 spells CASNVLAGGNRATQYF. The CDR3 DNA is TGTGCCAGCAACGTACTAGCGGGGGGGAATAGGGCTACGCAGTATTTT.

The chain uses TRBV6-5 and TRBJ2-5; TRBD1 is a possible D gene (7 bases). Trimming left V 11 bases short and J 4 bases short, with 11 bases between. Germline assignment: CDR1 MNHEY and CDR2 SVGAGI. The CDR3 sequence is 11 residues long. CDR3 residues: CASQGGETQYF. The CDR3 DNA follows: TGTGCCTCCCAGGGGGGAGAGACCCAGTACTTC.

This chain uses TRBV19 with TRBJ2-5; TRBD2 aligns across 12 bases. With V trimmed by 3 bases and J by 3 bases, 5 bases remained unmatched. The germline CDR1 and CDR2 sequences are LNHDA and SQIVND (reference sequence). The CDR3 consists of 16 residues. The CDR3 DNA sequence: TGTGCCAGTAGTATCTTCCTAGCGGGGGGGGAAGAGACCCAGTACTTC. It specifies CASSIFLAGGEETQYF. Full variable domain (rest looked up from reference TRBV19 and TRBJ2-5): DGGITQSPKYLFRKEGQNVTLSCEQNLNHDAMYWYRQDPGQGLRLIYYSQIVNDFQKGDIAEGYSVSREKKESFPLTVTSAQKNPTAFYLCASSIFLAGGEETQYFGPGTRLLVL.

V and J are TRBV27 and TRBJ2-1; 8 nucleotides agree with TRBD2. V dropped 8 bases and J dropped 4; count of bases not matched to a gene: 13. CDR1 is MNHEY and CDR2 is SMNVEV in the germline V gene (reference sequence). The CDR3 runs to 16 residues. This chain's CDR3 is CASAPSGSARYNEQFF. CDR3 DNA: TGTGCCAGCGCACCGAGCGGGAGTGCAAGGTACAATGAGCAGTTCTTC.